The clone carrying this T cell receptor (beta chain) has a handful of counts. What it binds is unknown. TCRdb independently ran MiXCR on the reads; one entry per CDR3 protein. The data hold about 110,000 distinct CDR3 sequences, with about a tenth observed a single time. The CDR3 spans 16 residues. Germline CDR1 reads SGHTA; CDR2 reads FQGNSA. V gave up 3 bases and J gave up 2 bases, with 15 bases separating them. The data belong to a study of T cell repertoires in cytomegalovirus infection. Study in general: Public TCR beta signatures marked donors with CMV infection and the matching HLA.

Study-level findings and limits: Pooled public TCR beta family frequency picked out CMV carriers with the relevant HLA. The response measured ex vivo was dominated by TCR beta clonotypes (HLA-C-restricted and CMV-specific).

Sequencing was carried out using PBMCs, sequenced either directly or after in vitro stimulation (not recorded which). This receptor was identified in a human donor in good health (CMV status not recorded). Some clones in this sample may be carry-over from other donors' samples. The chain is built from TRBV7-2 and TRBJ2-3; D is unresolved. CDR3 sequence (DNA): TGTGCCAGCAGCTTCCGAGGAAGAACTAACACAGATACGCAGTATTTT. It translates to CASSFRGRTNTDTQYF.